Included here is one T cell receptor beta chain sequence, with context. Its antigen is unknown. No quality values exist for individual bases; no much larger clone is one base distant. The germline V gene sets CDR1 to SQVTM and CDR2 to ANQGSEA. The CDR3 goes from the cysteine to the phenylalanine over 13 residues. The CDR3 DNA has 39 bases and is translated from base 1. V is pared back by 3 bases and J by 3 bases, with 10 bases lying between the germline termini. TCRbeta CDR3 regions were amplified from genomic DNA using the immunoSEQ Assay, a bias-controlled multiplex PCR. Concerning the study's data processing: Within the assay, amplification of reference gene primers was used to estimate how many nucleated cells each sample contained. To quantify the absolute abundance of each unique TCRbeta CDR3 rearrangement, sequence reads were collapsed and filtered. For each sample, productive Simpson clonality was calculated as the square root of Simpson's diversity index across productive rearrangements. TCRdb took over this immuneACCESS table, retaining in-frame rearrangements with V and J assigned. Such tables are incomplete; in checked studies, under half of the missing clones stem from an unresolved V gene, and the remainder is unexplained. Clonal size and the V and J genes are those of that table, whereas D and trimming came from the DNA. For this sample there are around 130,000 clones; approximately 88% appear just once. The ten largest clones take up 1.1% to 1.5% of the sample.

This sample is part of a study of blood T cell repertoires in COVID-19 (dated by TCRdb to the early 2020s). About the full investigation: Collaborator samples came from the United States, Italy and Spain and covered acute and convalescent phases of COVID-19. The prospective study material was composed of cDNA or gDNA derived from T cells, B-cell-depleted T cells, or PBMCs. The dataset comprised deeply sampled blood TCRbeta repertoires from subjects exposed to, actively infected with, or recovered from COVID-19. A freely available public database, intended as a resource for researchers studying the immune response to SARS-CoV-2, is where the repertoires were released. The samples were drawn from two sources: the first 160 participants of the ongoing ImmuneRACE study, and 950 to 1,500 subjects contributed by 6 global collaborators. A de-identified subject ID, COVID-19 status, age in years and sex were almost always included in the sample metadata. HLA class I and class II types, where available, came from metadata supplied by the sample provider rather than from assay-based typing.

Collaborating institutions collected whole blood in K2EDTA tubes following their own protocols. For TCRbeta analysis, collaborators shipped samples in one of three forms: frozen whole blood, isolated PBMCs, or DNA extracted from either of those sample types. Findings and caveats that apply to the study as a whole: The amount of clinical and demographic metadata varied by source and participant and was provided uncurated.

The sequence came from a man in his sixties with acute or convalescent COVID-19. The chain joins TRBV29-1 to TRBJ2-3; possibly the D gene is TRBD2, per 5 matching bases. Sequencing was performed on peripheral blood. The DNA sequence is TGCAGCGTTGATTTGGGGAGAACAGATACGCAGTATTTT. Its amino acids are CSVDLGRTDTQYF.